This T cell receptor (beta chain) was identified during a study of shared clonotypes between healthy human individuals (dated by TCRdb to 2020 to 2022). For the wider study: The cohort included a few men and a couple of women between 18 and 49 years of age. For each donor, three plates each were used for CD4 naive and CD4 memory, two plates were used for CD8 naive, and one plate was used for CD8 memory. To estimate repertoire size and how much clonotypes are shared between individuals, the study performed deep sequencing of blood TCR repertoires from about five healthy adults. To increase sequencing depth and limit assay-specific biases, TCR repertoire library preparation and sequencing were carried out by different laboratories using diverse techniques. Leukapheresis yielded between about 0.94 and 8.9 billion PBMCs per donor. Broader findings and caveats from the paper: Even with the large sequencing depth, rarefaction of the sorted-subset datasets indicated that sequencing was incomplete. Naive subsets generally had larger estimated clonotype richness than memory subsets did. Based on pairwise subsampling, the degree of clonotype sharing among donors was expected to be affected by sequencing depth. Sampling was limited to blood, and TCR repertoires in tissue likely differ from TCR repertoires in blood. Across four donors, approximately 5% of naive CD4, 3% to 4% of naive CD8, 2% to 2.5% of memory CD4, and about 0.4% of memory CD8 clonotypes were shared. Because the study included a small number of donors, the genetic and exposure-history diversity represented was limited. Clonotypes shared by all four sorted-subset donors showed higher generation probabilities than non-shared clonotypes.

This clone appeared once. Its antigen has not been determined. There are no base qualities to consult, and no much larger clone falls within one base. This same CDR3 is encoded by further DNA sequences in the sample. The donors were healthy, HIV-negative adults with no recently reported acute infections or vaccinations. All donors were Caucasian adults living in Nashville, Tennessee, USA. CD4+ T cells were enriched through magnetic negative selection, after which naive cells were positively selected on CD45RA and the remaining negative fraction served as the memory subset. After blood collection by leukapheresis, PBMCs were isolated using Ficoll-Histopaque density gradient centrifugation and then cryopreserved in the vapor phase of liquid nitrogen. Analytical flow cytometry was used to check the purity and quantity of each magnetically sorted T cell population. Genomic DNA was isolated from every sorted fraction and measured by UV absorbance on a Nanodrop 2000c.

Taken from cysteine to phenylalanine, the CDR3 has 13 residues. Left in the record is the CDR3 DNA by itself, 39 bases read in frame from the first base. Deletion took 1 base off V and 2 bases off J, with a span of 6 bases between the germline ends. From a lookup of the germline V gene (reference sequence), CDR1 and CDR2 are SGHNT and YYREEE. Using the deep immunoSEQ assay, TCR CDR3 regions were amplified from genomic DNA by multiplex PCR. Extracted genomic DNA from each cell subset was spread evenly across all wells of several immunoSEQ 96-well plates, with each plate serving as a replicate. Each replicate PCR for sorted subsets received around 210 ng genomic DNA, equal to roughly 30,000 T cell genomes. The purified libraries were quantified using a Qubit 3.0 fluorometer, sized with a Bioanalyzer 2100, and then quantified again using the KAPA Library Quantification kit. A separate single-read 150-cycle Illumina NextSeq 550 flow cell was used to sequence each immunoSEQ 96-well plate. For the original study's pipeline: Because the immunoSEQ output included only junctional sequences and no quality scores, the filtering could not be the same as the filtering used for full-length reads. To assign V/J genes and CDR3, sequences were annotated against IMGT germline references using PyIR, a Python wrapper for IgBLAST v1.9. Reads were filtered out if the reads had weak V/J assignments (E-value above 1e-6), no CDR3, stop codons, out-of-frame junctions, or ambiguous translated residues. A V3J clonotype was defined by an identical inferred V gene, J gene, and CDR3 amino acid sequence. Percentage overlap between repertoires was calculated by dividing the number of shared unique clonotypes by the size of the smaller repertoire. Richness of each repertoire was evaluated using RTK rarefaction, the Chao1 estimator, and Recon v2.1 estimates of unobserved clonotypes. OLGA was used to compute generation probabilities for all TCRbeta clonotypes that the gDNA method yielded from four donors. Imported from immuneACCESS, the table was reduced by TCRdb to in-frame sequences with V and J called. These copies leave out some clones; in studies compared against another copy, an unresolved V gene accounts for under half, and the cause of the remainder is not known. D and trimming come from the DNA, and the V and J calls and clone size come from that table. Across this sample there are 2 million to 2.5 million clones, with approximately 95% seen only once. The ten top clones hold under 0.15% of the sample.

Sequenced sample: naive CD4+ T cells sorted from blood. The intended sense of this specimen's cell subset or site label: CD45RA+ positively selected. The clonotype originates from a man younger than 35 in good health. This chain is built from TRBV5-4 and TRBJ1-2, with the D gene not confidently named. The CDR3 has the sequence CASSLSGNYGYTF. The DNA is as follows: TGTGCCAGCAGCTTGTCTGGGAACTATGGCTACACCTTC.